The TCR beta chain described here comes from a study of blood T cell repertoires in COVID-19. Study background: Samples of COVID-19 (acute and convalescent) were obtained from the United States, Italy and Spain.

This CDR3 region has 17 residues. CDR1 and CDR2 from the germline V gene are MNHEY and SMNVEV (reference sequence). With 0 bases clipped from V and 7 bases from J, the junction kept 11 bases outside the gene matches. Original data processing: How many nucleated cells were present was estimated from reference gene primer amplification. The repertoire was sequenced with immunoSEQ multiplex PCR; TCRdb's copy has only in-frame clones and lacks some. V and J calls and clone size are as listed in that table; D and trimming were resolved from the DNA. The table shows approximately 330,000 clones, with around 87% occurring only once.

The source material was peripheral blood. The chain links TRBV27 to TRBJ2-3; 9 bases line up with TRBD2. This clonotype was sampled from a woman in her thirties or forties with COVID-19, enrolled during active disease. CDR3 in amino acids: CASSLSRGGGVANTQYF. The CDR3 coding sequence is TGTGCCAGCAGTTTATCGAGGGGCGGGGGGGTAGCGAATACGCAGTATTTT.